These T cell receptor beta chains were read from a single sample in a study of Graves' ophthalmopathy and Graves' hyperthyroidism. TCRdb re-called the multiplex PCR reads with MiXCR, one entry per CDR3 protein. This table holds around 1,200,000 distinct CDR3 sequences, about 38% found once. The sample taken for sequencing was peripheral blood or thyroid tissue (not recorded which). The receptors were sampled from an adult man with Graves' hyperthyroidism. The CDR3 runs from the conserved cysteine through the conserved F or W. The order of the fields is D gene, V gene, clone size, J gene, CDR3 protein, CDR3 DNA. D genes are given only for firm matches. Rows give clone size only sometimes, using once, few, many, or a class for an expanded clone.

TRBD1,TRBV20-1,few,TRBJ1-2,CSAPGQGWGYTF,TGCAGTGCTCCAGGACAGGGTTGGGGCTACACCTTC
TRBD2,TRBV7-6,-,TRBJ2-5,CASSPRGGLAGAQYF,TGTGCCAGCAGCCCAAGGGGAGGGCTAGCGGGGGCCCAGTACTTC
TRBD1,TRBV5-1,many,TRBJ1-1,CASSPQSAQGTEAFF,TGCGCCAGCAGCCCTCAATCGGCACAGGGGACTGAAGCTTTCTTT
-,TRBV12-3/TRBV12-4,many,TRBJ2-6,CASTLRHSSGANVLTF,TGTGCCAGCACCCTAAGACACTCCTCTGGGGCCAACGTCCTGACTTTC
-,TRBV12-3/TRBV12-4,many,TRBJ2-2,CASSSSHGELFF,TGTGCCAGCAGCTCGAGTCACGGGGAGCTGTTTTTT
TRBD1,TRBV7-2,-,TRBJ1-5,CASSPVQGSSNQPQHF,TGTGCCAGCAGCCCCGTACAGGGGAGTAGCAATCAGCCCCAGCATTTT
TRBD1,TRBV15,few,TRBJ1-2,CATSRDWQGGYGYTF,TGTGCCACCAGCAGAGATTGGCAGGGGGGTTATGGCTACACCTTC
TRBD1,TRBV12-3/TRBV12-4,-,TRBJ2-5,CASSTGTGVETQYF,TGTGCCAGCAGCACCGGGACAGGGGTGGAGACCCAGTACTTC
-,TRBV5-1,few,TRBJ1-3,CASSSGGFGGPTGNTIYF,TGCGCCAGCAGCTCTGGCGGGTTCGGGGGCCCTACTGGAAACACCATATATTTT
TRBD1,TRBV5-6,-,TRBJ2-3,CASSQTGDRSNF,TGTGCCAGCAGCCAAACAGGGGACAGGTCAAATTTT
-,TRBV14,-,TRBJ2-5,CASNQGGLQETQYF,TGTGCCAGCAACCAGGGCGGGCTCCAAGAGACCCAGTACTTC
-,TRBV29-1,many,TRBJ2-5,CSVAGALQETQYF,TGCAGCGTTGCTGGGGCACTCCAAGAGACCCAGTACTTC
-,TRBV7-2,many,TRBJ1-3,CASRAPPNTIYF,TGTGCCAGCAGAGCGCCTCCCAACACCATATATTTT
TRBD1,TRBV20-1,once,TRBJ2-2,CSAVDRVNAGELFF,TGCAGTGCCGTGGACAGGGTCAACGCCGGGGAGCTGTTTTTT
TRBD2,TRBV19,many,TRBJ2-2,CASSAAGVTGELFF,TGTGCCAGTAGTGCGGCGGGGGTCACCGGGGAGCTGTTTTTT
TRBD1,TRBV10-2,-,TRBJ2-7,CASSQRDRGGNEQYF,TGTGCCAGCAGCCAACGGGACAGGGGTGGAAACGAGCAGTACTTC
TRBD1,TRBV29-1,-,TRBJ1-2,CSVRRQGAYGYTF,TGCAGCGTGCGGCGACAGGGGGCCTATGGCTACACCTTC
-,TRBV7-2,many,TRBJ1-3,CASSLERRNTIYF,TGTGCCAGCAGCTTAGAAAGGAGAAACACCATATATTTT
-,TRBV7-2,-,TRBJ2-5,CASSQPYGNRQETQYF,TGTGCCAGCAGCCAACCGTACGGCAACAGACAAGAGACCCAGTACTTC
TRBD1,TRBV29-1,-,TRBJ1-5,CSRRTGRNQPQHF,TGCAGCAGGAGGACAGGGCGAAATCAGCCCCAGCATTTT
-,TRBV7-2,-,TRBJ1-5,CASSLYPGEVGQPQHF,TGTGCCAGCAGTTTATATCCAGGGGAAGTAGGTCAGCCCCAGCATTTT
TRBD1,TRBV10-3,many,TRBJ2-7,CAISHYGQGASYEQYF,TGTGCCATCAGCCACTACGGACAGGGAGCAAGCTACGAGCAGTACTTC
TRBD2,TRBV10-2,many,TRBJ2-2,CASRAGGDTGELFF,TGCGCCAGCAGAGCGGGAGGTGATACCGGGGAGCTGTTTTTT
-,TRBV30,-,TRBJ2-5,CAWEQGGETQYF,TGCGCCTGGGAACAGGGAGGAGAGACCCAGTACTTC
TRBD1,TRBV19,-,TRBJ2-2,CASSKEGVDRLTPNTGELFF,TGTGCCAGTAGTAAAGAGGGGGTGGACAGGCTTACACCGAACACCGGGGAGCTGTTTTTT
-,TRBV2,-,TRBJ2-5,CASGGAAETQYF,TGTGCCAGCGGGGGGGCCGCAGAGACCCAGTACTTC
-,TRBV7-9,once,TRBJ1-2,CASSLRDGGYGYTF,TGTGCCAGCAGCCTGAGGGACGGGGGCTATGGCTACACCTTC
-,TRBV12-3/TRBV12-4,many,TRBJ1-1,CASSFGGRNTEAFF,TGTGCCAGCAGTTTCGGGGGGCGGAACACTGAAGCTTTCTTT
-,TRBV2,-,TRBJ1-1,CASFRRGPTEAFF,TGTGCCAGCTTTCGTCGGGGTCCCACTGAAGCTTTCTTT
-,TRBV20-1,many,TRBJ2-5,CSATPGLQETQYF,TGCAGTGCTACCCCGGGGCTTCAAGAGACCCAGTACTTC
TRBD1,TRBV6-6,many,TRBJ1-5,CASKGQAAGQPQHF,TGTGCCAGCAAAGGACAGGCGGCGGGTCAGCCCCAGCATTTT
-,TRBV13,many,TRBJ2-7,CASSPRRTDYEQYF,TGTGCCAGCAGCCCCCGGCGGACCGACTACGAGCAGTACTTC
-,TRBV12-3/TRBV12-4,-,TRBJ1-2,CDSSRGLNYGYTF,TGTGACAGCAGTCGGGGGCTCAACTATGGCTACACCTTC
-,TRBV20-1,-,TRBJ1-1,CSASGVRNTEAFF,TGCAGTGCCTCCGGAGTCCGGAACACTGAAGCTTTCTTT
-,TRBV15,-,TRBJ1-2,CATSRDYRGEGYTF,TGTGCCACCAGCAGAGATTACCGTGGGGAGGGCTACACCTTC
-,TRBV6-5,many,TRBJ1-5,CASRPSGGNQPQHF,TGTGCCAGCAGACCCTCTGGGGGGAATCAGCCCCAGCATTTT
-,TRBV2,many,TRBJ2-7,CASSGLDETSSYEQYF,TGTGCCAGCAGTGGCTTGGACGAGACCAGCTCCTACGAGCAGTACTTC
TRBD1,TRBV19,-,TRBJ2-1,CASSRGQGVNNEQFF,TGTGCCAGTAGTCGTGGACAGGGGGTGAACAATGAGCAGTTCTTC
TRBD2,TRBV7-2,-,TRBJ2-5,CASSLGTSLPRETQYF,TGTGCCAGCAGTCTAGGGACTAGCCTCCCCCGAGAGACCCAGTACTTC
-,TRBV7-9,many,TRBJ2-7,CASSFELSLEQYF,TGTGCCAGCAGCTTCGAACTAAGCCTAGAGCAGTACTTC
-,TRBV27,many,TRBJ1-1,CASSKGGLNTEAFF,TGTGCCAGCAGTAAGGGGGGGCTGAACACTGAAGCTTTCTTT
-,TRBV12-3/TRBV12-4,-,TRBJ1-2,CASSDSGVGYGYTF,TGTGCCAGCAGTGACTCAGGGGTGGGGTATGGCTACACCTTC
-,TRBV2,-,TRBJ1-4,CASSAVEFTNEKLFF,TGTGCCAGCAGTGCGGTAGAGTTTACGAATGAAAAACTGTTTTTT
TRBD1,TRBV10-2,many,TRBJ2-5,CATEERQGRYQETQYF,TGCGCCACCGAGGAAAGACAGGGACGTTACCAAGAGACCCAGTACTTC
TRBD1,TRBV5-6,-,TRBJ1-2,CASSFVGGQGIYGYTF,TGTGCCAGCAGCTTCGTTGGGGGACAGGGGATCTATGGCTACACCTTC
TRBD1,TRBV6-6,few,TRBJ1-1,CASVPWTGNTEAFF,TGTGCCAGCGTCCCATGGACAGGGAACACTGAAGCTTTCTTT
-,TRBV5-1,-,TRBJ2-7,CASSLAGEKLQYF,TGCGCCAGCAGCTTGGCAGGAGAAAAACTGCAGTACTTC
TRBD1,TRBV20-1,many,TRBJ1-2,CSANPRGGIGGYTF,TGCAGTGCTAACCCCAGGGGGGGAATAGGCGGCTACACCTTC